The 2 T cell receptor beta chains presented below share a single source sample, sequenced in a study of cytomegalovirus exposure and HLA in healthy donors. PCR amplification relied on 60 Vbeta primers (plus 13 Jbeta primers). Some clones are missing from TCRdb's copy, which holds only in-frame ones; the method was immunoSEQ multiplex PCR. Among nearly 110,000 clones listed, around 75% were seen once. Sequencing was done on a sample of PBMCs. The source is a male donor in good health and CMV-seropositive.

CDR3 in DNA: TGTGCCTCAGGGGACTACGAGCAGTACTTC. It yields the protein CASGDYEQYF. The chain links TRBV28 to TRBJ2-7, with D possibly being TRBD1 (6 bases). Germline CDR1 reads MDHEN; CDR2 reads SYDVKM. Trimming took 11 bases from V and 3 from J, leaving 8 bases between them. The CDR3 covers 10 residues.

This chain connects TRBV10-3 to TRBJ2-7; D ambiguous. V was clipped by 6 bases and J by 0 bases, with 12 bases between them. CDR1 is ENHRY and CDR2 is SYGVKD in the germline V gene. The CDR3 spans 14 residues. CDR3 in DNA: TGTGCCATCAGCAGCGATTCATTCTCCTACGAGCAGTACTTC. Protein sequence: CAISSDSFSYEQYF.